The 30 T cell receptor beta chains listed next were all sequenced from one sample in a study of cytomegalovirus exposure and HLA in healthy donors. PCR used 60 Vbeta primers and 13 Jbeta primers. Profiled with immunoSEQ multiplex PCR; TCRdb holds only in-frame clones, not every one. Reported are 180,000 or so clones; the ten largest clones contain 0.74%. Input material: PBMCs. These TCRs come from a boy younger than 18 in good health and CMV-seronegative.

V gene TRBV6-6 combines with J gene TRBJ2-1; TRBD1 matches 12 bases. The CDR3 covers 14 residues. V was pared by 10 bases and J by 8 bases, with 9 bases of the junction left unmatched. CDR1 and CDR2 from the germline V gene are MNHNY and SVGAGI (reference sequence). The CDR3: CATSRDRGPDEQFF. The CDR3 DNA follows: TGTGCCACCTCCCGGGACAGGGGGCCTGATGAGCAGTTCTTC.

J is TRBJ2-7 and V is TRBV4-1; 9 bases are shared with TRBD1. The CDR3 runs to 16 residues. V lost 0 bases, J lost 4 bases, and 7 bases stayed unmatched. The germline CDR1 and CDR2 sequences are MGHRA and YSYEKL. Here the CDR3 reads CASSQDWDRAIYEQYF. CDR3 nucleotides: TGCGCCAGCAGCCAAGATTGGGACAGGGCGATTTACGAGCAGTACTTC.

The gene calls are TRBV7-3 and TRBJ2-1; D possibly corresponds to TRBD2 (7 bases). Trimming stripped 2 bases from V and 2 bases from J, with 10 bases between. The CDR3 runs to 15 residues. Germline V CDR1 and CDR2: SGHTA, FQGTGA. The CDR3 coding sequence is TGTGCCAGCAGCTTATCGGGGGGCCCCTACAATGAGCAGTTCTTC. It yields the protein CASSLSGGPYNEQFF. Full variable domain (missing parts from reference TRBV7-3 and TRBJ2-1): GAGVSQTPSNKVTEKGKYVELRCDPISGHTALYWYRQSLGQGPEFLIYFQGTGAADDSGLPNDRFFAVRPEGSVSTLKIQRTERGDSAVYLCASSLSGGPYNEQFFGPGTRLTVL.

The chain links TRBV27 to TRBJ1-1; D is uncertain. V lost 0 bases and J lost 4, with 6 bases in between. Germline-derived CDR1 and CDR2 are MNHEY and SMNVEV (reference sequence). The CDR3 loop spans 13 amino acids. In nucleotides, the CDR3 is TGTGCCAGCAGTTTATCCCCCTCCACTGAAGCTTTCTTT. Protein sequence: CASSLSPSTEAFF.

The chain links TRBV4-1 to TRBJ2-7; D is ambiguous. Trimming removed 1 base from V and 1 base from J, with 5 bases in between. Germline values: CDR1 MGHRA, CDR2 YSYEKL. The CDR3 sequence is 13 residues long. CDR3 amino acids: CASSQGGSYEQYF. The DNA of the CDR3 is TGCGCCAGCAGCCAAGGCGGTTCCTACGAGCAGTACTTC.

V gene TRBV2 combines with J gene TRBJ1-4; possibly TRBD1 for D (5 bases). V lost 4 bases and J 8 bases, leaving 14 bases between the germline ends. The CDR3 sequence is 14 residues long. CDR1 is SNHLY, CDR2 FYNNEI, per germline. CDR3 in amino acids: CASSVGGVVEKLFF. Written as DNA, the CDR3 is TGTGCCAGCAGTGTGGGAGGGGTCGTAGAAAAACTGTTTTTT. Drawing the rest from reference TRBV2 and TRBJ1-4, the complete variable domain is EPEVTQTPSHQVTQMGQEVILRCVPISNHLYFYWYRQILGQKVEFLVSFYNNEISEKSEIFDDQFSVERPDGSNFTLKIRSTKLEDSAMYFCASSVGGVVEKLFFGSGTQLSVL.

CDR3 amino acids: CASSLGTETREQYF. CDR3 in DNA: TGTGCCAGCAGTCTAGGGACAGAGACTAGGGAGCAGTACTTC. The chain employs TRBV28 and TRBJ2-7, with TRBD1 as a possible D gene (7 bases). CDR3 size: 14 residues. V was pared by 5 bases and J by 7 bases, with 18 bases between. Germline CDR1 is MDHEN and CDR2 is SYDVKM. The full variable domain, with the rest looked up from reference TRBV28 and TRBJ2-7, is DVKVTQSSRYLVKRTGEKVFLECVQDMDHENMFWYRQDPGLGLRLIYFSYDVKMKEKGDIPEGYSVSREKKERFSLILESASTNQTSMYLCASSLGTETREQYFGPGTRLTVT.

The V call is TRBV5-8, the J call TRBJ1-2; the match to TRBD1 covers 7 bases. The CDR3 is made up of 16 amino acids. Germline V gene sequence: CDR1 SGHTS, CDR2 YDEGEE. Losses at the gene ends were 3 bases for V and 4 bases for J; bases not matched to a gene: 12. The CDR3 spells CASSYTGALPSYGYTF. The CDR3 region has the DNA TGTGCCAGCAGCTACACAGGGGCCCTCCCTAGCTATGGCTACACCTTC. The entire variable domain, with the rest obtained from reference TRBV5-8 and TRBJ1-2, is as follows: EAGVTQSPTHLIKTRGQQATLRCSPISGHTSVYWYQQALGLGLQFLLWYDEGEERNRGNFPPRFSGRQFPNYSSELNVNALELEDSALYLCASSYTGALPSYGYTFGSGTRLTVV.

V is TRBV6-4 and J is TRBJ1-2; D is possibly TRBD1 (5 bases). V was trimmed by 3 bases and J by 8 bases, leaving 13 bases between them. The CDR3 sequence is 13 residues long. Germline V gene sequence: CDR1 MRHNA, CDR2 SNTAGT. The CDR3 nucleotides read TGTGCCAGCAGTGATGAAGGGGTAGGGGGCTACACCTTC. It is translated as CASSDEGVGGYTF.

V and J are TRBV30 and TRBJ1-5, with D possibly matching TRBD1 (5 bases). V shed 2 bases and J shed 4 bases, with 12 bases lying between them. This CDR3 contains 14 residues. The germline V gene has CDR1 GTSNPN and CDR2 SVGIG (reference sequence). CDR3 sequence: CAWSSGGGNQPQHF. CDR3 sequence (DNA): TGTGCCTGGAGTTCGGGGGGAGGAAATCAGCCCCAGCATTTT.

Here the CDR3 DNA reads TGTGCCAGCAGCTTAACCCATTCTAGCGGGGGAGAGCAGTTCTTC. Amino acids: CASSLTHSSGGEQFF. This sequence joins TRBV7-3 and TRBJ2-1, with TRBD2 matching over 10 bases. With 0 bases clipped from V and 10 bases from J, the junction kept 6 bases outside the gene matches. The CDR3 has 15 residues. CDR1 is SGHTA and CDR2 is FQGTGA in the germline V gene.

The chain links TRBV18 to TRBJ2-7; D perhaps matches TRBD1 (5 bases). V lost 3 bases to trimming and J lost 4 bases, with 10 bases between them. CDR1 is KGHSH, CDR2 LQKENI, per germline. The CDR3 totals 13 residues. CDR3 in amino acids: CASSPPQAYEQYF. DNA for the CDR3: TGTGCCAGCTCACCTCCACAGGCGTACGAGCAGTACTTC.

CDR3 bases: TGCGCCAGCAGCGTCCCGTTGGTCGGGGGCTACGAGCAGTACTTC. It is translated as CASSVPLVGGYEQYF. This chain joins TRBV5-1 and TRBJ2-7; tentatively, D is TRBD2 (6 bases). From germline, CDR1 is SGHRS and CDR2 YFSETQ. This CDR3 is 15 amino acids long. Trimming pared 4 bases from V and 3 bases from J, leaving 17 bases between.

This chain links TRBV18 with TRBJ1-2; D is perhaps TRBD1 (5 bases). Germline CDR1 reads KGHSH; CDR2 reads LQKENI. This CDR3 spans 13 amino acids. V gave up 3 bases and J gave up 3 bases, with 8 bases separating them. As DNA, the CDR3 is TGTGCCAGCTCACCCGACAGCCACTATGGCTACACCTTC. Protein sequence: CASSPDSHYGYTF.

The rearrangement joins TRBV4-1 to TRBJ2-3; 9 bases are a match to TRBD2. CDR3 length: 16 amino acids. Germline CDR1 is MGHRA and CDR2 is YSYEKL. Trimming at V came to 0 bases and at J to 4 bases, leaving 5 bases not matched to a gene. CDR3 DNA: TGCGCCAGCAGCCAAGATCTAGCGGGGCTCTCAGATACGCAGTATTTT. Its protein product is CASSQDLAGLSDTQYF.

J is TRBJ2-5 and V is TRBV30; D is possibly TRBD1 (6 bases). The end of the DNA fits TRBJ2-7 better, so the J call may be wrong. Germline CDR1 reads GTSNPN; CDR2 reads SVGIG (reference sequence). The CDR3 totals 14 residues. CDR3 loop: CAWSVSGDGYEQYF. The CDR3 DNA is TGTGCCTGGAGTGTATCAGGGGATGGCTACGAGCAGTACTTC.

The DNA for the CDR3 is TGTGCCAGCAGCGGGGGCCCGAGTAGTACAGATACGCAGTATTTT. Translated, it gives CASSGGPSSTDTQYF. This sequence joins TRBV7-9 and TRBJ2-3, with D tentatively TRBD1 (6 bases). Germline-derived CDR1 and CDR2 are SEHNR and FQNEAQ (reference sequence). The CDR3 is 15 residues long. Trimming left V 5 bases short and J 3 bases short, with 15 bases between.

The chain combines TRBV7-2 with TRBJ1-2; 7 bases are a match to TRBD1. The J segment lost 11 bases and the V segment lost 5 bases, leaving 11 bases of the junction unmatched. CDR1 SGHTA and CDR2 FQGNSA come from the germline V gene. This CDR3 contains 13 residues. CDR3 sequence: CASSDQGVSAYTF. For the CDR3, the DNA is TGTGCCAGCAGCGACCAGGGGGTCAGCGCTTACACCTTC.

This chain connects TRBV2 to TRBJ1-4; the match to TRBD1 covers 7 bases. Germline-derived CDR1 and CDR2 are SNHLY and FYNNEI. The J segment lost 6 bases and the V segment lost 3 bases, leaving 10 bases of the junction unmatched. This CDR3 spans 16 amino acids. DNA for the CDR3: TGTGCCAGCAGTGACTGGCTCTATGGACAGGATGAAAAACTGTTTTTT. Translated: CASSDWLYGQDEKLFF.

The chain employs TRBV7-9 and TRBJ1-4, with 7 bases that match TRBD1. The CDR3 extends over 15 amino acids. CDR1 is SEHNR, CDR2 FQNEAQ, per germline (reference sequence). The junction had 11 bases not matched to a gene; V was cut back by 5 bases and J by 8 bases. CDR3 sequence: CASSQAGTAAEKLFF. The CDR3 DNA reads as TGTGCCAGCAGCCAAGCCGGGACAGCGGCAGAAAAACTGTTTTTT.

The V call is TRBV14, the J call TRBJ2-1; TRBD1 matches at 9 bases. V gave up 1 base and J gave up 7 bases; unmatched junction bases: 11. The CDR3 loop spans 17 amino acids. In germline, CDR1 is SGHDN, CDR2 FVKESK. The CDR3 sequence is CASSQAPGTGKRNEQFF. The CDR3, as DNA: TGTGCCAGCAGCCAAGCCCCCGGGACAGGGAAGAGAAATGAGCAGTTCTTC.

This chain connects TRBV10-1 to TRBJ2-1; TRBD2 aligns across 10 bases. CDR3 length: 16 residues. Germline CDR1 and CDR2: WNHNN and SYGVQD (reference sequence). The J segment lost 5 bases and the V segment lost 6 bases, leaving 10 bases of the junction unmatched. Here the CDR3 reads CASSPSERGGNNEQFF. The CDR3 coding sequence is TGCGCCAGCAGCCCTTCGGAGCGGGGGGGAAACAATGAGCAGTTCTTC.

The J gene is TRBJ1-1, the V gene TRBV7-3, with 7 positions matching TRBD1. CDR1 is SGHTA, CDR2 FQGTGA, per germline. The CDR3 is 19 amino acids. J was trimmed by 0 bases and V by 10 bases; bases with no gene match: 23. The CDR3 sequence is CATPSVGGTELGVNTEAFF. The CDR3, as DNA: TGTGCCACTCCAAGCGTAGGAGGGACAGAACTCGGGGTGAACACTGAAGCTTTCTTT.

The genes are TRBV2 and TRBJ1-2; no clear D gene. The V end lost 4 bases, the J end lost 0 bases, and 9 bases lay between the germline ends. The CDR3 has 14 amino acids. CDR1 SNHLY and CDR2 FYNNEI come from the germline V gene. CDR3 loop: CASSGPGTNYGYTF. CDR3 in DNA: TGTGCCAGCAGTGGTCCAGGTACTAACTATGGCTACACCTTC.

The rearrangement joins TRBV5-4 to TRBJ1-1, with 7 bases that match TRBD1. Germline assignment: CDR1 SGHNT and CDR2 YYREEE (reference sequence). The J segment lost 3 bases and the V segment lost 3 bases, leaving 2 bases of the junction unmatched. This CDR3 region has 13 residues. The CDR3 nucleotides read TGTGCCAGCAGCTCTGACAGGGACACTGAAGCTTTCTTT. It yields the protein CASSSDRDTEAFF.

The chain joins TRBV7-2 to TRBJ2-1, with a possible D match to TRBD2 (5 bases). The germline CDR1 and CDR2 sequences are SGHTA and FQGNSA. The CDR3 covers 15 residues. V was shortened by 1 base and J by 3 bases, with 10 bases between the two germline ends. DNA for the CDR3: TGTGCCAGCAGCTTAGTCGGAGGCTTCTACAATGAGCAGTTCTTC. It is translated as CASSLVGGFYNEQFF.

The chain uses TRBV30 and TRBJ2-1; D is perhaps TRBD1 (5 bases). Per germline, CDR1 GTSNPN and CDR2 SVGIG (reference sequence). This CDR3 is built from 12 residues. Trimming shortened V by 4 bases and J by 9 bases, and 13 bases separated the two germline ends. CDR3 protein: CAWTLTGGEQFF. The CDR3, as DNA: TGTGCCTGGACCCTTACAGGCGGTGAGCAGTTCTTC.

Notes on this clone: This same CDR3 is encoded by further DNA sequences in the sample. The CDR3 here is CASSSEGYEQYF. CDR3 nucleotide sequence: TGCGCCAGCAGCTCGGAGGGTTACGAGCAGTACTTC. The chain joins TRBV5-1 to TRBJ2-7; D possibly corresponds to TRBD2 (6 bases). The CDR3 is made up of 12 amino acids. V was cut by 3 bases and J by 4 bases, with 8 bases left in between. From germline, CDR1 is SGHRS and CDR2 YFSETQ.

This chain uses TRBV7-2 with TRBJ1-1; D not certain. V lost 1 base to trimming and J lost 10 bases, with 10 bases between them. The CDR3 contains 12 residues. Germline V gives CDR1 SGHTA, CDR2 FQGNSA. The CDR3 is CASSLGLRGAFF. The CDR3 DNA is TGTGCCAGCAGCTTAGGGCTCCGCGGAGCTTTCTTT.

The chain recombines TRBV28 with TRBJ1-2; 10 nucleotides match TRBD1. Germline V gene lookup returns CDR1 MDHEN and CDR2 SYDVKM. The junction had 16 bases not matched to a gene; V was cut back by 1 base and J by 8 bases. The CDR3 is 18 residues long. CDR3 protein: CASSLSGTGESTSIGYTF. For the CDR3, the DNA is TGTGCCAGCAGTTTATCCGGGACAGGGGAAAGTACTAGCATAGGCTACACCTTC.